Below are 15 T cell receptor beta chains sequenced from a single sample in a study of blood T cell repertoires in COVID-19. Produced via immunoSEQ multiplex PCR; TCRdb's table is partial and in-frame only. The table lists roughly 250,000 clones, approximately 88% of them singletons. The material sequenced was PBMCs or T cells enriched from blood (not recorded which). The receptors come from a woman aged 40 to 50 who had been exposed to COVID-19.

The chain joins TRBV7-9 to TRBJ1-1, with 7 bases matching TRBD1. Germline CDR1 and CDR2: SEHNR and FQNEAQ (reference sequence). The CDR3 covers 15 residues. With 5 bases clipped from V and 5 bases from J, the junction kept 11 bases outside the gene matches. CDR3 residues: CASSPLTGRRTEAFF. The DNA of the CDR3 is TGTGCCAGCAGCCCCTTGACAGGGAGGAGGACTGAAGCTTTCTTT.

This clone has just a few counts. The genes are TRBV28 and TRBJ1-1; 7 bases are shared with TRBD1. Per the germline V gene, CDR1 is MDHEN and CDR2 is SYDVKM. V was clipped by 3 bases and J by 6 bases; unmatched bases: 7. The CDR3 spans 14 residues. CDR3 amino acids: CASSLRQGIPEAFF. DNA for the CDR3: TGTGCCAGCAGTTTGCGACAGGGAATTCCTGAAGCTTTCTTT.

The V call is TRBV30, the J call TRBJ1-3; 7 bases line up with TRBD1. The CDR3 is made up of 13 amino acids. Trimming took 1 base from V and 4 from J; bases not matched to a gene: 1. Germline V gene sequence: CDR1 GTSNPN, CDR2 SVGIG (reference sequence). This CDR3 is CAWSEGQGNTIYF. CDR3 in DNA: TGTGCCTGGAGTGAGGGACAGGGAAACACCATATATTTT.

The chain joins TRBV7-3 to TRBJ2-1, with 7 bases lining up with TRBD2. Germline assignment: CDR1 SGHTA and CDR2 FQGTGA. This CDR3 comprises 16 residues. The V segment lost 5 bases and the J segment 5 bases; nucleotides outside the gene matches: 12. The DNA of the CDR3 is TGTGCCAGCAGCCCCTCCTTACGGGGGGAGAACAATGAGCAGTTCTTC. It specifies CASSPSLRGENNEQFF.

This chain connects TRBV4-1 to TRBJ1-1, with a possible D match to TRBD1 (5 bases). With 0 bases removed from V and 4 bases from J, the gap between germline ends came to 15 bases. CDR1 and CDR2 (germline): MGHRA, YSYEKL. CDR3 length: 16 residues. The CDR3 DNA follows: TGCGCCAGCAGCCAAGAACCCCAGGGCGGGAGCACTGAAGCTTTCTTT. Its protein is CASSQEPQGGSTEAFF.

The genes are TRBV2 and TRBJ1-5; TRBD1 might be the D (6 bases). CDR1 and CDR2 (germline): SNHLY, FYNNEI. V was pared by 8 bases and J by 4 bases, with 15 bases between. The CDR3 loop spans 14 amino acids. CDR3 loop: CASRGQFSNQPQHF. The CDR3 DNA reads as TGTGCCAGCCGTGGACAGTTTTCTAATCAGCCCCAGCATTTT.

The CDR3, as DNA: TGCGCCAGCAGCCAATCCATGACGGGTGTAACTGGAAACACCATATATTTT. Encoded protein: CASSQSMTGVTGNTIYF. The V gene is TRBV4-3, the J gene TRBJ1-3; D gene unclear. Germline assignment: CDR1 LGHNA and CDR2 YSLEER. The CDR3 covers 17 residues. V was trimmed by 2 bases and J by 2 bases, leaving 16 bases between them.

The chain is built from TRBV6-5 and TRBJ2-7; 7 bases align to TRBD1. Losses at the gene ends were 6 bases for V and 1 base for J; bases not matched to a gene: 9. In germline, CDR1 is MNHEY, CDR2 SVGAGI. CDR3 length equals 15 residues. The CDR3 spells CASSRNRGGSYEQYF. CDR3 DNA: TGTGCCAGCAGCCGTAACAGGGGTGGATCCTACGAGCAGTACTTC.

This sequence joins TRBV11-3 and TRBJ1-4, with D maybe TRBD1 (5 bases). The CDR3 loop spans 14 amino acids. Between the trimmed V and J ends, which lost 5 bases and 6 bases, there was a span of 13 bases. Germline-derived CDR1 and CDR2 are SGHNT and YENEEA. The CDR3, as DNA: TGTGCCAGCAGCCCCGGGGGTTTCTATGAAAAACTGTTTTTT. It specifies CASSPGGFYEKLFF.

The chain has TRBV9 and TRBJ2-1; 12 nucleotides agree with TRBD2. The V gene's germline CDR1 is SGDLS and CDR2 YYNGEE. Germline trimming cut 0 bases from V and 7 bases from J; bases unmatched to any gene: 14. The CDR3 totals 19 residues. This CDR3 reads CASSVELASGGATVNEQFF. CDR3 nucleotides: TGTGCCAGCAGCGTAGAGCTCGCTAGCGGGGGGGCTACGGTAAATGAGCAGTTCTTC.

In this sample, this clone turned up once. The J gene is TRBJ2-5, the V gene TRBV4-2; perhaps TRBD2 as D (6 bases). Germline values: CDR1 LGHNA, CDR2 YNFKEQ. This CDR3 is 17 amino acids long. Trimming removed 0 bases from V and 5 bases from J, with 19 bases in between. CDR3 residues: CASSQELAGSIGETQYF. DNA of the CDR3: TGTGCCAGCAGCCAAGAGCTGGCGGGAAGTATTGGGGAGACCCAGTACTTC.

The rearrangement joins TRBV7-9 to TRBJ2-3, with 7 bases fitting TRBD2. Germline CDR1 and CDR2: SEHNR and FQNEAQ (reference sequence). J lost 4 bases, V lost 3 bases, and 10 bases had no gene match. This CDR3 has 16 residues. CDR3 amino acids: CASSFVTGGRADTQYF. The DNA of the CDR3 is TGTGCCAGCAGCTTCGTAACGGGAGGAAGGGCAGATACGCAGTATTTT. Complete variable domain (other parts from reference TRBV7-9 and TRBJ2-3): DTGVSQNPRHKITKRGQNVTFRCDPISEHNRLYWYRQTLGQGPEFLTYFQNEAQLEKSRLLSDRFSAERPKGSFSTLEIQRTEQGDSAMYLCASSFVTGGRADTQYFGPGTRLTVL.

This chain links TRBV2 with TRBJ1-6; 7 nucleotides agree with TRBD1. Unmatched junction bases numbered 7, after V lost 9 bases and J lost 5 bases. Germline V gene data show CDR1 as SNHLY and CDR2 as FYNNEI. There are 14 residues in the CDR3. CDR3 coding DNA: TGTGCCAGAAGAGGGGGCGCGAATAATTCACCCCTCCACTTT. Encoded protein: CARRGGANNSPLHF.

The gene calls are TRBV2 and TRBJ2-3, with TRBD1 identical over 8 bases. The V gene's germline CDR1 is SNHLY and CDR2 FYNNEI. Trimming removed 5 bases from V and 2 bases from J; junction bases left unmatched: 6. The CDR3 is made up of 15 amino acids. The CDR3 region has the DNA TGTGCCAGCAGTCCTGACAGGGGCTTCACAGATACGCAGTATTTT. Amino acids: CASSPDRGFTDTQYF. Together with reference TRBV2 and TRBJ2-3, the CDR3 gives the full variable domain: EPEVTQTPSHQVTQMGQEVILRCVPISNHLYFYWYRQILGQKVEFLVSFYNNEISEKSEIFDDQFSVERPDGSNFTLKIRSTKLEDSAMYFCASSPDRGFTDTQYFGPGTRLTVL.

The CDR3 coding sequence is TGTGCCAGTGTGACAGGCCGTACTAACGCTCTGGGCACAGATACGCAGTATTTT. It is translated as CASVTGRTNALGTDTQYF. This chain uses TRBV2 with TRBJ2-3; maybe TRBD1 (6 bases). Per germline, CDR1 SNHLY and CDR2 FYNNEI. This CDR3 has 18 residues. V dropped 9 bases and J dropped 1 base, with 26 bases sitting between them.